The 21 T cell receptor beta chains given below trace back to one sample, sequenced in a study of OX40 agonist ivuxolimab in advanced cancers. Sequencing used immunoSEQ multiplex PCR; TCRdb keeps in-frame clones, though not all of them. The sample holds tens of thousands of clones, about 93% seen once. The sample was CD4+ or CD8+ T cells sorted from blood, taken in a trial of the OX40 agonist ivuxolimab. Source of these receptors: an adult with an advanced solid tumor such as melanoma, head and neck, liver or kidney cancer.

The chain is built from TRBV7-9 and TRBJ2-7; D is perhaps TRBD1 (5 bases). CDR1 and CDR2 from the germline V gene are SEHNR and FQNEAQ (reference sequence). The ends were cut back, 2 bases at V and 6 bases at J, with 14 bases in the middle. The CDR3 is made up of 14 amino acids. DNA for the CDR3: TGTGCCAGCAGCTTAAGGGGTGGTAGTGGCGAGCAGTACTTC. Translating gives CASSLRGGSGEQYF.

The rearrangement joins TRBV10-2 to TRBJ1-5; D may be TRBD1 (6 bases). Trimming removed 4 bases at V and 3 bases at J, with 10 bases between. The CDR3 is 14 amino acids. The germline V gene has CDR1 WSHSY and CDR2 SAAADI. The CDR3 region has the DNA TGCGCCAGCAGTGGCCAGGGGCCCAATCAGCCCCAGCATTTT. It specifies CASSGQGPNQPQHF.

This rearrangement joins TRBV5-1 to TRBJ2-2; TRBD1 agrees at 9 bases. V shed 1 base, J shed 7 bases, and the junction held 8 bases outside the gene matches. The CDR3 loop spans 16 amino acids. CDR1 and CDR2 from the germline V gene are SGHRS and YFSETQ. The DNA for the CDR3 is TGCGCCAGCAGCTTGACCCCCGGGACAGGGAGCGGGGAGCTGTTTTTT. Translating it yields CASSLTPGTGSGELFF. Drawing the rest from reference TRBV5-1 and TRBJ2-2, the complete variable domain is KAGVTQTPRYLIKTRGQQVTLSCSPISGHRSVSWYQQTPGQGLQFLFEYFSETQRNKGNFPGRFSGRQFSNSRSEMNVSTLELGDSALYLCASSLTPGTGSGELFFGEGSRLTVL.

In this sample, this clone turned up once. The V gene is TRBV6-1, the J gene TRBJ1-1; no clear D. Germline values: CDR1 MNHNS, CDR2 SASEGT. Between the trimmed V and J ends, which lost 4 bases and 6 bases, there was a span of 18 bases. The CDR3 length is 15 residues. Here the CDR3 DNA reads TGTGCCAGCAGTGTACGATGGACGGAGCTCCCTGAAGCTTTCTTT. Translation: CASSVRWTELPEAFF.

This chain uses TRBV7-2 with TRBJ2-5, with D perhaps given as TRBD1 or TRBD2 (5 bases each). V lost 4 bases and J 5 bases, leaving 8 bases between the germline ends. Germline V CDR1 and CDR2: SGHTA, FQGNSA. The CDR3 has 12 residues. The CDR3 loop is CASSWGSETQYF. The CDR3 DNA reads as TGTGCCAGCAGCTGGGGGTCGGAGACCCAGTACTTC.

Comment on this clone: At the DNA level, this CDR3 is encoded by other sequences in the same sample as well. The chain uses TRBV29-1 and TRBJ1-2; D remains ambiguous. Germline loops: CDR1 SQVTM, CDR2 ANQGSEA. V dropped 8 bases and J dropped 6 bases, with 16 bases sitting between them. This CDR3 has 12 amino acids. In DNA form, the CDR3 reads TGCAGCACCCTAGGTCCGGAGGATGGCTACACCTTC. Translation: CSTLGPEDGYTF.

The rearrangement uses TRBV5-7 and TRBJ2-5, with D maybe TRBD2 (5 bases). TRBV5-7 is classed as an ORF, of uncertain function. This CDR3 has 13 residues. Trimming pared 4 bases from V and 5 bases from J, leaving 12 bases between. The CDR3 here is CASSEVGVETQYF. CDR3 nucleotide sequence: TGTGCCAGCAGCGAGGTCGGGGTGGAGACCCAGTACTTC.

The J gene is TRBJ2-5, the V gene TRBV5-1; D remains ambiguous. This CDR3 has 13 residues. V lost 4 bases to trimming and J lost 4 bases, with 11 bases between them. In germline, CDR1 is SGHRS, CDR2 YFSETQ. CDR3 amino acids: CASSPTTPETQYF. The CDR3 nucleotides read TGCGCCAGCAGCCCTACGACCCCAGAGACCCAGTACTTC. The full variable domain, completed using reference TRBV5-1 and TRBJ2-5, is KAGVTQTPRYLIKTRGQQVTLSCSPISGHRSVSWYQQTPGQGLQFLFEYFSETQRNKGNFPGRFSGRQFSNSRSEMNVSTLELGDSALYLCASSPTTPETQYFGPGTRLLVL.

The gene calls are TRBV18 and TRBJ2-5, with 7 bases aligning to TRBD2. CDR3 length: 14 amino acids. CDR1 and CDR2 from the germline V gene are KGHSH and LQKENI. J gave up 3 bases and V 3 bases, and 4 bases lay outside the gene matches. CDR3 coding DNA: TGTGCCAGCTCACCGATCCTAGCGGAAGAGACCCAGTACTTC. Protein sequence: CASSPILAEETQYF.

The chain employs TRBV7-2 and TRBJ2-4; possible D gene TRBD2, 5 bases. From germline, CDR1 is SGHTA and CDR2 FQGNSA. Between the trimmed V and J ends, which lost 5 bases and 12 bases, there was a span of 26 bases. This CDR3 contains 16 residues. The CDR3 is CASSKDSTSPPSNQYF. As DNA, the CDR3 is TGTGCCAGCAGCAAGGACTCAACAAGCCCCCCATCCAATCAGTACTTC.

V and J are TRBV5-4 and TRBJ2-3; tentatively, D is TRBD2 (5 bases). V was clipped by 4 bases and J by 4 bases, with 10 bases between them. Germline V gene lookup returns CDR1 SGHNT and CDR2 YYREEE (reference sequence). The CDR3 has 13 residues. The CDR3 coding sequence is TGTGCCAGCAGCCTGGGAGACGCAGATACGCAGTATTTT. It codes for CASSLGDADTQYF.

V gene TRBV7-9 combines with J gene TRBJ1-3; possible D gene TRBD1, 5 bases. The CDR3 runs to 17 residues. Germline CDR1 is SEHNR and CDR2 is FQNEAQ (reference sequence). Between the trimmed V and J ends, which lost 6 bases and 0 bases, there was a span of 18 bases. The CDR3 region has the DNA TGTGCCAGCAGATATACCACAGAGGGGCTCTCTGGAAACACCATATATTTT. Encoded protein: CASRYTTEGLSGNTIYF.

V and J are TRBV28 and TRBJ1-5; D unclear. The V gene lost 3 bases and the J gene lost 3 bases, with 12 bases spanning the gap. CDR1 and CDR2 from the germline V gene are MDHEN and SYDVKM. The CDR3 runs 15 residues. The CDR3 reads CASSLSPNPNQPQHF. CDR3 coding DNA: TGTGCCAGCAGTTTGAGCCCAAACCCCAATCAGCCCCAGCATTTT.

V usage is TRBV5-4 and J usage is TRBJ2-1; 11 bases match TRBD2. Germline lookup yields CDR1 SGHNT and CDR2 YYREEE (reference sequence). CDR3 length: 16 amino acids. Unmatched junction bases numbered 8, after V lost 2 bases and J lost 7 bases. The CDR3 loop is CASSLGLAGGQNEQFF. CDR3 DNA: TGTGCCAGCAGCTTAGGTTTAGCGGGGGGGCAAAATGAGCAGTTCTTC.

This sequence joins TRBV5-1 and TRBJ2-1, with unresolved D. The CDR3 loop spans 15 amino acids. V gave up 1 base and J gave up 0 bases, with 8 bases separating them. In germline, CDR1 is SGHRS, CDR2 YFSETQ. Written as DNA, the CDR3 is TGCGCCAGCAGCTTGTCTGTGGCCTCCTACAATGAGCAGTTCTTC. Translated: CASSLSVASYNEQFF.

V and J are TRBV5-1 and TRBJ2-1; 8 bases fit TRBD2. Per germline, CDR1 SGHRS and CDR2 YFSETQ. With V trimmed by 5 bases and J by 3 bases, 10 bases remained unmatched. The CDR3 length is 16 residues. This CDR3 reads CASSLDKAGDYNEQFF. The CDR3 DNA reads as TGCGCCAGCAGTCTGGATAAAGCGGGAGACTACAATGAGCAGTTCTTC.

The CDR3 bases are TGCGCCAGCAGCTTACAGGGTAAAGAGACCCAGTACTTC. Translation gives CASSLQGKETQYF. This chain joins TRBV5-1 and TRBJ2-5; tentative D call: TRBD1 (6 bases). Germline V gene data show CDR1 as SGHRS and CDR2 as YFSETQ. The V end was cut by 2 bases, the J end by 3 bases, with 8 bases between. The CDR3 is 13 amino acids.

This sequence joins TRBV6-6 and TRBJ1-6; 7 bases are shared with TRBD1. The CDR3 extends over 14 amino acids. V was clipped by 6 bases and J by 4 bases; unmatched bases: 3. CDR1 and CDR2 (germline): MNHNY, SVGAGI (reference sequence). For the CDR3, the DNA is TGTGCCAGCAGCCAGGGACAGTATAATTCACCCCTCCACTTT. This sequence encodes CASSQGQYNSPLHF.

This chain joins TRBV27 and TRBJ2-7; no clear D. The length of the CDR3 is 13 residues. V was pared by 8 bases and J by 0 bases, with 11 bases between. Germline CDR1 and CDR2: MNHEY and SMNVEV (reference sequence). The CDR3 DNA reads TGTGCCAGCGCCGACGACCTCTCCTACGAGCAGTACTTC. As protein: CASADDLSYEQYF.

CDR3 in DNA: TGTGCCAGCAGTTTAACAGGGACTAGCGGGGGGGCCTACAATGAGCAGTTCTTC. Amino acid sequence: CASSLTGTSGGAYNEQFF. The chain is built from TRBV27 and TRBJ2-1, with TRBD2 matching 16 bases. This CDR3 is built from 18 residues. Germline V CDR1 and CDR2: MNHEY, SMNVEV (reference sequence). The junction had 3 bases not matched to a gene; V was cut back by 2 bases and J by 2 bases.

The rearrangement links TRBV30 to TRBJ2-2; no clear D gene. The germline V gene encodes CDR1 GTSNPN and CDR2 SVGIG (reference sequence). The germline V and J ends were trimmed by 3 bases and 1 base, with 9 bases remaining between them. This CDR3 has 14 residues. CDR3 in amino acids: CAWRTPLNTGELFF. In DNA form, the CDR3 reads TGTGCCTGGAGGACACCCCTGAACACCGGGGAGCTGTTTTTT. The whole variable domain, filled in from reference TRBV30 and TRBJ2-2, reads SQTIHQWPATLVQPVGSPLSLECTVEGTSNPNLYWYRQAAGRGLQLLFYSVGIGQISSEVPQNLSASRPQDRQFILSSKKLLLSDSGFYLCAWRTPLNTGELFFGEGSRLTVL.